This entry features one T cell receptor (beta chain) sequence. The data stem from a study of blood T cell repertoires in COVID-19. Sequencing was performed with immunoSEQ multiplex PCR; in TCRdb, only in-frame clones are kept and a portion is missing. This sample has 180,000 or so clones, with about 85% found just once. The ends lost 9 bases at V and 3 bases at J; junction bases unmatched: 8. CDR1 and CDR2 from the germline V gene are SGHAT and FQNNGV. The CDR3 has 13 amino acids. The chain recombines TRBV11-2 with TRBJ2-7; 7 positions match TRBD1. The receptor was isolated from a woman aged 80 or over with acute or convalescent COVID-19. The sequencing input was peripheral blood. CDR3 protein: CASSRQGVYEQYF. The DNA of the CDR3 is TGTGCCAGTTCTCGACAGGGTGTCTACGAGCAGTACTTC. The full variable domain, completed using reference TRBV11-2 and TRBJ2-7, is EAGVAQSPRYKIIEKRQSVAFWCNPISGHATLYWYQQILGQGPKLLIQFQNNGVVDDSQLPKDRFSAERLKGVDSTLKIQPAKLEDSAVYLCASSRQGVYEQYFGPGTRLTVT.